The present T cell receptor (beta chain) was sequenced within a study of blood T cell repertoires in COVID-19. At the level of the study: COVID-19 samples collected from the United States, Italy and Spain covered acute and convalescent phases.

The CDR3 is made up of 16 amino acids. Germline V gene sequence: CDR1 SGHRS, CDR2 YFSETQ. The germline V and J ends were trimmed by 4 bases and 4 bases, with 19 bases remaining between them. Some clones are missing from TCRdb's copy, which holds only in-frame ones; the method was immunoSEQ multiplex PCR. The sample carries around 86,000 clones, about nine tenths recorded once. Source material: peripheral blood. This chain connects TRBV5-1 to TRBJ2-3; unclear D gene. The sequence was collected from a woman older than 75 with acute or convalescent COVID-19. CDR3 DNA: TGCGCCAGCAGCAACAGCAGGATACGAGACGCAGATACGCAGTATTTT. Protein product: CASSNSRIRDADTQYF.